The subject of this entry is one T cell receptor beta chain. As handled by the study authors: Reference gene primer amplification gave nucleated cell count estimates. TCRdb keeps only in-frame clones here, not all; method: immunoSEQ multiplex PCR. That table is the source of V, J and clone size, and D and trimming were worked out from the DNA. The sample shows roughly 60,000 clones, roughly 85% of them seen only once. The record originates from a study of blood T cell repertoires in COVID-19. Study context: Italy, Spain and the United States were the sources of the convalescent and acute COVID-19 samples. PBMCs, B-cell-depleted T cells, or T cells were the source of the cDNA or gDNA that made up the material.

Germline V gene sequence: CDR1 MNHEY, CDR2 SVGAGI. The CDR3 length is 16 residues. V lost 0 bases and J 5 bases, leaving 16 bases between the germline ends. The TCR comes from a human donor in a cohort sampled during active COVID-19. Sequenced: peripheral blood. This chain links TRBV6-5 with TRBJ2-5; TRBD1 might be the D (6 bases). This CDR3 is CASSYSGFGGRETQYF. CDR3 DNA: TGTGCCAGCAGTTACTCGGGTTTTGGGGGCCGGGAGACCCAGTACTTC.